The 13 T cell receptor beta chains below all came from one sample that was sequenced in a study of response to subunit inactivated influenza vaccine. A single record per CDR3 protein comes from TCRdb applying MiXCR to the RT-PCR reads. This table holds some 640,000 distinct CDR3 sequences, about 15% found once. The sequenced sample was PBMCs from blood, obtained 14 to 15 days before vaccination. The origin of the receptors is a man aged 45-65 years who received an inactivated influenza vaccine.

In this sample, this clonotype turned up a few times. This sequence joins TRBV3-1 and TRBJ2-1; 11 nucleotides line up with TRBD2. Germline CDR1 reads LGHDT; CDR2 reads YNNKEL (reference sequence). The V gene end was trimmed by 3 bases and the J gene end by 5 bases; junction bases not matched to a gene: 3. The CDR3 extends over 15 amino acids. CDR3 sequence reads: CASSHIAGGDNEQFF. CDR3 in DNA: TGTGCCAGCAGCCACATAGCGGGAGGGGACAATGAGCAGTTCTTC.

This chain joins TRBV7-2 and TRBJ2-1; 8 nucleotides line up with TRBD2. There are 14 residues in the CDR3. With 3 bases clipped from V and 4 bases from J, the junction kept 2 bases outside the gene matches. Per germline, CDR1 SGHTA and CDR2 FQGNSA. CDR3 DNA: TGTGCCAGCAGCTTTAGCGGGGAATACAATGAGCAGTTCTTC. This translates into CASSFSGEYNEQFF.

This chain uses TRBV4-3 with TRBJ1-2; D remains ambiguous. There are 15 residues in the CDR3. The ends were cut back, 1 base at V and 4 bases at J, with 13 bases in the middle. Germline values: CDR1 LGHNA, CDR2 YSLEER. The DNA of the CDR3 is TGCGCCAGCAGCCAAGTCGGAAGAGGGTTCTATGGCTACACCTTC. It is translated as CASSQVGRGFYGYTF.

The chain carries TRBV29-1 and TRBJ2-1; no definite D call. The germline V gene has CDR1 SQVTM and CDR2 ANQGSEA. The CDR3 has 13 amino acids. V shed 7 bases and J shed 5 bases, with 15 bases lying between them. Written as DNA, the CDR3 is TGCAGCGCCCGAGCCGCCCCCCACAATGAGCAGTTCTTC. Protein: CSARAAPHNEQFF.

This clonotype was seen more than once but under ten times. This chain uses TRBV5-1 with TRBJ1-6; D not resolved. Germline V gene lookup returns CDR1 SGHRS and CDR2 YFSETQ. The CDR3 totals 15 residues. With 2 bases removed from V and 6 bases from J, the gap between germline ends came to 12 bases. The CDR3 DNA follows: TGCGCCAGCAGCTTACGTGACGGACCTAATTCACCCCTCCACTTT. Translation: CASSLRDGPNSPLHF.

This chain joins TRBV4-1 and TRBJ2-5; D is ambiguous. The germline V gene encodes CDR1 MGHRA and CDR2 YSYEKL. Trimming pared 1 base from V and 5 bases from J, leaving 11 bases between. The CDR3 length is 14 residues. The CDR3 loop reads CASSQVASGETQYF. CDR3 DNA: TGCGCCAGCAGCCAAGTGGCAAGTGGGGAGACCCAGTACTTC.

This clonotype was detected a few times. The chain carries TRBV28 and TRBJ2-6, with TRBD1 as a possible D gene (5 bases). From germline, CDR1 is MDHEN and CDR2 SYDVKM. V was trimmed by 5 bases and J by 0 bases, leaving 14 bases between them. This CDR3 is 17 amino acids long. CDR3 loop: CASSGNQGTSGANVLTF. The CDR3 DNA follows: TGTGCCAGCAGTGGGAATCAGGGCACCTCTGGGGCCAACGTCCTGACTTTC.

This chain joins TRBV20-1 and TRBJ2-1; possible D gene TRBD2, 5 bases. Germline values: CDR1 DFQATT, CDR2 SNEGSKA (reference sequence). This CDR3 region has 15 residues. V shed 1 base and J shed 0 bases, with 10 bases lying between them. CDR3 bases: TGCAGTGCTAGAGCGCCCGGGGTCTCCTACAATGAGCAGTTCTTC. It is translated as CSARAPGVSYNEQFF.

This clonotype was counted ten times or more. The V call is TRBV4-2, the J call TRBJ1-5; D gene uncertain. Trimming removed 1 base from V and 0 bases from J, with 10 bases in between. Per germline, CDR1 LGHNA and CDR2 YNFKEQ. The length of the CDR3 is 16 residues. The DNA for the CDR3 is TGTGCCAGCAGCCAAGCCGACCGGCTTAGCAATCAGCCCCAGCATTTT. It encodes CASSQADRLSNQPQHF.

This clonotype was counted a few times. The chain links TRBV7-9 to TRBJ2-1; 8 nucleotides line up with TRBD1. V was clipped by 6 bases and J by 7 bases; unmatched bases: 8. CDR3 size: 14 residues. CDR1 SEHNR and CDR2 FQNEAQ come from the germline V gene (reference sequence). In nucleotides, the CDR3 is TGTGCCAGCAGACCGGACAGGGTGGAAAATGAGCAGTTCTTC. As protein: CASRPDRVENEQFF. The complete variable domain, with remaining parts taken from reference TRBV7-9 and TRBJ2-1, reads DTGVSQNPRHKITKRGQNVTFRCDPISEHNRLYWYRQTLGQGPEFLTYFQNEAQLEKSRLLSDRFSAERPKGSFSTLEIQRTEQGDSAMYLCASRPDRVENEQFFGPGTRLTVL.

This chain uses TRBV18 with TRBJ2-3; 14 bases fit TRBD2. Germline CDR1 is KGHSH and CDR2 is LQKENI. V shed 4 bases, J shed 6 bases, and the junction held 15 bases outside the gene matches. The CDR3 is made up of 19 amino acids. The CDR3 DNA reads TGTGCCAGCTCACGCTTCTTGGCGGGACTAGCGGGAGAAGGGGATACGCAGTATTTT. Protein: CASSRFLAGLAGEGDTQYF.

Ten or more counts support this clonotype. This chain links TRBV12-3 or TRBV12-4 with TRBJ2-1; tentatively, D is TRBD2 (6 bases). V lost 2 bases and J lost 3, with 14 bases in between. This CDR3 comprises 16 residues. In nucleotides, the CDR3 is TGTGCCAGCAGTTTAAAGTGGGAGGCCCGCTACAATGAGCAGTTCTTC. Protein: CASSLKWEARYNEQFF.

The table lists this clonotype with a few counts. This chain connects TRBV19 to TRBJ2-7; 10 bases align to TRBD2. Germline assignment: CDR1 LNHDA and CDR2 SQIVND (reference sequence). V was clipped by 5 bases and J by 3 bases; unmatched bases: 4. This CDR3 region has 14 residues. This chain's CDR3 is CASSHQREGYEQYF. The DNA for the CDR3 is TGTGCCAGTAGTCACCAGCGGGAGGGCTACGAGCAGTACTTC.